Detailed here is one TCR beta chain. The CDR3 covers 16 residues. The trim removed 5 bases at V and 6 bases at J, leaving 10 bases unmatched. CDR1 and CDR2 from the germline V gene are MNHNY and SVGAGI (reference sequence). TCRdb's table, derived via immunoSEQ multiplex PCR, lists solely in-frame clones and lacks some. The sample includes about 1.1 million clones, roughly 80% of them seen just once. The record originates from a study of shared clonotypes between healthy human individuals. The J gene is TRBJ1-5, the V gene TRBV6-6, with 10 bases identical to TRBD1. This sequence originates from a man between 18 and 29 years old in good health. Some clones in this sample may be carry-over from other donors' samples. The specimen sequenced was memory CD4+ T cells from PBMCs. Subset indicated: CD45RA-negative fraction. The CDR3 DNA sequence: TGTGCCAGCAGTCCCGACAGGGGGCGAATCGCTCAGCCCCAGCATTTT. This codes for CASSPDRGRIAQPQHF.